A selection of T cell receptor beta chains follows, all from one sample in a study of technical replicates of blood from a few donors. Profiling relied on immunoSEQ multiplex PCR, and the TCRdb table lists in-frame clones only, not all of them. The repertoire holds more than 90,000 clones, roughly 95% seen once, with 0.22% in the top ten. Sequencing was done on a sample of T cells isolated from PBMCs. The source is a human donor in good health. CDR3s include the opening cysteine and the closing phenylalanine or tryptophan. The D gene is left open where the match is weak. Size values are once, few and many counts, or a class for expanded clones, and some rows have none.

V gene: TRBV7-8
D gene: TRBD2
J gene: TRBJ2-1
clone size: .
CDR3 DNA: TGTGCCAGCAGCCTTCCGCTCTCCGGGGGGATCAATGAGCAGTTCTTC
CDR3 protein: CASSLPLSGGINEQFF

V gene: TRBV6-5
D gene: .
J gene: TRBJ2-2
clone size: .
CDR3 DNA: TGTGCCAGCAGTTACGGCGGGAAGACCGGGGAGCTGTTTTTT
CDR3 protein: CASSYGGKTGELFF

V gene: TRBV28
D gene: TRBD1
J gene: TRBJ2-7
clone size: .
CDR3 DNA: TGTGCCAGCATACGAACGGGGACAGGGGGCACCTACGAGCAGTACTTC
CDR3 protein: CASIRTGTGGTYEQYF

V gene: TRBV29-1
D gene: .
J gene: TRBJ2-1
clone size: .
CDR3 DNA: TGCAGCGTTGAAGGGCGGTTTGGATCCTACAATGAGCAGTTCTTC
CDR3 protein: CSVEGRFGSYNEQFF

V gene: TRBV28
D gene: .
J gene: TRBJ2-5
clone size: .
CDR3 DNA: TGTGCCAGCAGTGGCCCTTTTGCTGTGAAGACCCAGTACTTC
CDR3 protein: CASSGPFAVKTQYF

V gene: TRBV12-5
D gene: TRBD1
J gene: TRBJ2-1
clone size: .
CDR3 DNA: TGTGCTAGTGGTTTGGTAGGACAGGGGATCCATGAGCAGTTCTTC
CDR3 protein: CASGLVGQGIHEQFF

V gene: TRBV15
D gene: TRBD1
J gene: TRBJ1-1
clone size: .
CDR3 DNA: TGTGCCACCCTACCACGCGGGACAGCGAACACTGAAGCTTTCTTT
CDR3 protein: CATLPRGTANTEAFF

V gene: TRBV11-1
D gene: .
J gene: TRBJ1-1
clone size: .
CDR3 DNA: TGTGCCAGCAGCTTTTCAGGCGGGGGGCCGGTTGAAGCTTTCTTT
CDR3 protein: CASSFSGGGPVEAFF

V gene: TRBV7-7
D gene: .
J gene: TRBJ2-5
clone size: .
CDR3 DNA: TGTGCCAGCAGCTCAGAGGACGGGGGTTCGACCCAGTACTTC
CDR3 protein: CASSSEDGGSTQYF

V gene: TRBV7-9
D gene: TRBD1
J gene: TRBJ2-7
clone size: .
CDR3 DNA: TGTGCCAGCAGCATTTACCGGGACAGGGCCATCTTCTACGAGCAGTACTTC
CDR3 protein: CASSIYRDRAIFYEQYF

V gene: TRBV19
D gene: TRBD1
J gene: TRBJ1-2
clone size: .
CDR3 DNA: TGTGCCAGTAGTCGGGGACAGGGGCCCTATGGCTACACCTTC
CDR3 protein: CASSRGQGPYGYTF

V gene: TRBV27
D gene: .
J gene: TRBJ2-1
clone size: .
CDR3 DNA: TGTGCCAGCAGTTTAGGGGGGAGTCCCTACAATGAGCAGTTCTTC
CDR3 protein: CASSLGGSPYNEQFF

V gene: TRBV11-3
D gene: .
J gene: TRBJ1-2
clone size: .
CDR3 DNA: TGTGCCAGCAGCTCCGGAAGGAGTGATTATGGCTACACCTTC
CDR3 protein: CASSSGRSDYGYTF

V gene: TRBV11-3
D gene: .
J gene: TRBJ2-5
clone size: .
CDR3 DNA: TGTGCCAGCAGCATAGGACTACAAGAGACCCAGTACTTC
CDR3 protein: CASSIGLQETQYF

V gene: TRBV6-5
D gene: .
J gene: TRBJ2-1
clone size: .
CDR3 DNA: TGTGCCAGCAGGTTAATAGGCGGCTCCTACAATGAGCAGTTCTTC
CDR3 protein: CASRLIGGSYNEQFF

V gene: TRBV27
D gene: .
J gene: TRBJ1-4
clone size: .
CDR3 DNA: TGTGCCAGCAGTTACTCAGGGTTACTCAATGAAAAACTGTTTTTT
CDR3 protein: CASSYSGLLNEKLFF

V gene: TRBV4-1
D gene: .
J gene: TRBJ1-2
clone size: .
CDR3 DNA: TGCGCCAGCAGCCGAAGGGGTGGCTACACCTTC
CDR3 protein: CASSRRGGYTF

V gene: TRBV30
D gene: .
J gene: TRBJ2-7
clone size: .
CDR3 DNA: TGTGCCTGGAGTGAAGCACTTTCGTTCGAGCAGTACTTC
CDR3 protein: CAWSEALSFEQYF

V gene: TRBV29-1
D gene: .
J gene: TRBJ2-6
clone size: .
CDR3 DNA: TGCAGCGTTACTACTAGTTTCGGGGCCAACGTCCTGACTTTC
CDR3 protein: CSVTTSFGANVLTF

V gene: TRBV5-1
D gene: .
J gene: TRBJ2-3
clone size: .
CDR3 DNA: TGCGCCAGCAGCCAGGGGGAGGGCACAGATACGCAGTATTTT
CDR3 protein: CASSQGEGTDTQYF

V gene: TRBV10-3
D gene: .
J gene: TRBJ1-5
clone size: once
CDR3 DNA: TGTGCCATCAGTGCCCGAGGAGATCAGCCCCAGCATTTT
CDR3 protein: CAISARGDQPQHF

V gene: TRBV29-1
D gene: .
J gene: TRBJ1-2
clone size: once
CDR3 DNA: TGCAGCGTTGGGGGGGGGCCAAGTGACTATGGCTACACCTTC
CDR3 protein: CSVGGGPSDYGYTF